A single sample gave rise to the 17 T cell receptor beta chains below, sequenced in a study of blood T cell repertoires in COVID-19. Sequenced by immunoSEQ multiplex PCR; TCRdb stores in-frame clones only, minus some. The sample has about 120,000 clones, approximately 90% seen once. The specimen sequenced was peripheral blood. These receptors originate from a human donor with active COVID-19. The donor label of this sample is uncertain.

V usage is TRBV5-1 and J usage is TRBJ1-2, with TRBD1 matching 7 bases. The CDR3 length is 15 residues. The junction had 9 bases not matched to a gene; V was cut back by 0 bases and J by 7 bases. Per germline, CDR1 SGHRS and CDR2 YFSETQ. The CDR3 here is CASSLVRDSSSGYTF. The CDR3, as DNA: TGCGCCAGCAGCTTGGTAAGGGACAGTTCCTCTGGCTACACCTTC.

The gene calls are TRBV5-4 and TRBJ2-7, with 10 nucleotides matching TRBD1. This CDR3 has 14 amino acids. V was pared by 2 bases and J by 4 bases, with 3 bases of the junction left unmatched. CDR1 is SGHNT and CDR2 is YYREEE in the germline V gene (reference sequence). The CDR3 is CASSFDRGRYEQYF. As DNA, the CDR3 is TGTGCCAGCAGCTTTGACAGGGGGCGATACGAGCAGTACTTC. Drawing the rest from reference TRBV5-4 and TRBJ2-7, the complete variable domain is ETGVTQSPTHLIKTRGQQVTLRCSSQSGHNTVSWYQQALGQGPQFIFQYYREEENGRGNFPPRFSGLQFPNYSSELNVNALELDDSALYLCASSFDRGRYEQYFGPGTRLTVT.

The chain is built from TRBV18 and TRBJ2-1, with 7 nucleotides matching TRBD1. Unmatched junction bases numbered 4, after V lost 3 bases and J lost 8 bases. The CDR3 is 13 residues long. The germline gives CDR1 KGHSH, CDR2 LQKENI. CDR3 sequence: CASSPGTAHEQFF. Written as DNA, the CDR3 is TGTGCCAGCTCACCCGGGACAGCCCATGAGCAGTTCTTC. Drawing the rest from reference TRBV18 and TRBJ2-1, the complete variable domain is NAGVMQNPRHLVRRRGQEARLRCSPMKGHSHVYWYRQLPEEGLKFMVYLQKENIIDESGMPKERFSAEFPKEGPSILRIQQVVRGDSAAYFCASSPGTAHEQFFGPGTRLTVL.

The CDR3 sequence is CASRRTGIGSTGELFF. CDR3 in DNA: TGTGCCAGCAGGAGGACAGGGATTGGGAGCACCGGGGAGCTGTTTTTT. The V call is TRBV2, the J call TRBJ2-2, with 8 positions matching TRBD1. Germline CDR1 and CDR2: SNHLY and FYNNEI. The ends lost 6 bases at V and 4 bases at J; junction bases unmatched: 10. The CDR3 loop spans 16 amino acids.

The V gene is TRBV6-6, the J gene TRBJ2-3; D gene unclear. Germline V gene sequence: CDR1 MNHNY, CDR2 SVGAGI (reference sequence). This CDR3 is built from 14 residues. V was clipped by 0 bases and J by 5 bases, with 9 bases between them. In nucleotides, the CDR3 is TGTGCCAGCAGTTACTCGATTTGGCAAGATACGCAGTATTTT. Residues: CASSYSIWQDTQYF.

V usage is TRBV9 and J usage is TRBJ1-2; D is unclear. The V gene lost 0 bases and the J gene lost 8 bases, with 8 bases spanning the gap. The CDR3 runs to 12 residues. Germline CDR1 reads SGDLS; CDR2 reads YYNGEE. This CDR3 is CASSVVAGGYTF. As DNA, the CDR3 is TGTGCCAGCAGCGTAGTGGCGGGCGGCTACACCTTC.

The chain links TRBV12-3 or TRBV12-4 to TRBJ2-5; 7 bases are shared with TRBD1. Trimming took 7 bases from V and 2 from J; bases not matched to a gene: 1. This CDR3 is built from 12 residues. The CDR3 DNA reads TGTGCCAGCACAGGGGGTCAAGAGACCCAGTACTTC. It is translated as CASTGGQETQYF.

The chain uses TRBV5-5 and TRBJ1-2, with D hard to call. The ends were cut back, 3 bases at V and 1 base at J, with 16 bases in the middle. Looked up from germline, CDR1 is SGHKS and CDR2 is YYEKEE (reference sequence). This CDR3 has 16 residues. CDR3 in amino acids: CASSSSGGPLNYGYTF. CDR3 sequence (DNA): TGTGCCAGCAGCTCCAGTGGAGGGCCTCTTAACTATGGCTACACCTTC. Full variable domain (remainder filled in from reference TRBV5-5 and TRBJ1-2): DAGVTQSPTHLIKTRGQQVTLRCSPISGHKSVSWYQQVLGQGPQFIFQYYEKEERGRGNFPDRFSARQFPNYSSELNVNALLLGDSALYLCASSSSGGPLNYGYTFGSGTRLTVV.

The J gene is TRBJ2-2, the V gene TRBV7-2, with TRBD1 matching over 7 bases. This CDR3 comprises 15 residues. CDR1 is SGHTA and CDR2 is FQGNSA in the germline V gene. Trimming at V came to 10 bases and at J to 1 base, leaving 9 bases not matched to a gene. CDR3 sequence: CAIEKQGWNTGELFF. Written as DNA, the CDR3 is TGTGCCATCGAGAAACAGGGGTGGAACACCGGGGAGCTGTTTTTT.

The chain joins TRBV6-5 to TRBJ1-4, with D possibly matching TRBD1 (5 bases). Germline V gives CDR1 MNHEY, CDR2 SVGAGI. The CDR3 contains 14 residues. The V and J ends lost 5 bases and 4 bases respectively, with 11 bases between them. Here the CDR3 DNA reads TGTGCCAGCAGTATAGCGGGGGTTAATGAAAAACTGTTTTTT. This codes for CASSIAGVNEKLFF.

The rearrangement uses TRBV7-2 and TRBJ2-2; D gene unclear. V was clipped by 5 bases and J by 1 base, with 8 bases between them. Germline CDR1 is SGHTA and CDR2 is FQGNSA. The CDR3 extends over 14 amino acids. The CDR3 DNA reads TGTGCCAGCAGCCAGGTGGGGAACACCGGGGAGCTGTTTTTT. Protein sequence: CASSQVGNTGELFF.

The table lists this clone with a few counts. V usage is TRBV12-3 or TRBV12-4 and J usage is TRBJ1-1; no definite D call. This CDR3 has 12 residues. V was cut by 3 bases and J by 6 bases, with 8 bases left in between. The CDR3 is CASSFYPAEAFF. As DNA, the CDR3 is TGTGCCAGCAGTTTTTACCCGGCTGAAGCTTTCTTT.

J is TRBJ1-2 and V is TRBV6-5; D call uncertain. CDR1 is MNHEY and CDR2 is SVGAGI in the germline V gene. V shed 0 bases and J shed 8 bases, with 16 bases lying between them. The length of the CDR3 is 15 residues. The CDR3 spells CASSYSKGGFGGYTF. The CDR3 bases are TGTGCCAGCAGTTACTCGAAGGGAGGATTTGGGGGCTACACCTTC.

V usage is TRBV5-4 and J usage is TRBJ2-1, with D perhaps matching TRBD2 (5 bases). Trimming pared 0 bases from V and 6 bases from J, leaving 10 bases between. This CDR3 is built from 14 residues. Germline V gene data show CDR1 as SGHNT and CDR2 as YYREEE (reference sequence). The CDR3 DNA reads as TGTGCCAGCAGCTTGGAGGGCCTAGCCAATGAGCAGTTCTTC. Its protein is CASSLEGLANEQFF.

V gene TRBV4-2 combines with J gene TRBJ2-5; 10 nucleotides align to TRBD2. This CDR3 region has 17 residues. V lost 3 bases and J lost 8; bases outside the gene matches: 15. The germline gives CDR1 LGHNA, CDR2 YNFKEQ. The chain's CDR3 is CASSQDTSGVGKATQYF. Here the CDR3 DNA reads TGTGCCAGCAGCCAGGATACTAGCGGGGTTGGAAAGGCAACCCAGTACTTC.

The CDR3 reads CASSIGGGPETQYF. CDR3 DNA: TGTGCCAGTAGTATAGGGGGGGGGCCGGAGACCCAGTACTTC. The chain combines TRBV19 with TRBJ2-5; D is possibly TRBD2 (7 bases). The ends were cut back, 1 base at V and 5 bases at J, with 11 bases in the middle. The CDR3 runs 14 residues. CDR1 and CDR2 (germline): LNHDA, SQIVND (reference sequence).

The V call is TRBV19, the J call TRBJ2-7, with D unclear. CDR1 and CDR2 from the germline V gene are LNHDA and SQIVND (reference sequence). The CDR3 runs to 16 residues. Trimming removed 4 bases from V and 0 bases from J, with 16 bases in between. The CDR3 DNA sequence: TGTGCCAGTAGTACCTTTGCGGTTTATGGCTCCTACGAGCAGTACTTC. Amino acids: CASSTFAVYGSYEQYF.